This paragraph covers one TCR beta chain sequence. Its antigen is unidentified. The CDR3 length is 14 residues. Germline loops: CDR1 SEHNR, CDR2 FQNEAQ (reference sequence). The data were obtained in a study of monozygotic twins with inflammatory bowel disease. Study findings and constraints: Healthy co-twins had higher TCRbeta inverse Simpson diversity than their IBD twins.

TCRdb re-called the 5' RACE reads; one entry per CDR3 protein, DNA not given. The listing records a few hundred thousand distinct CDR3 sequences. The specimen sequenced was blood. This chain joins TRBV7-9 and TRBJ2-3. The TCR comes from a human donor with ulcerative colitis or Crohn's disease, or a healthy co-twin of an affected twin (not recorded which). CDR3: CASTPNAGTTRQYF. Looking up the rest from reference TRBV7-9 and TRBJ2-3 gives the full variable domain: DTGVSQNPRHKITKRGQNVTFRCDPISEHNRLYWYRQTLGQGPEFLTYFQNEAQLEKSRLLSDRFSAERPKGSFSTLEIQRTEQGDSAMYLCASTPNAGTTRQYFGPGTRLTVL.